A single sample is the source of the 4 T cell receptor beta chains below, sequenced in a study of blood T cell repertoires in COVID-19. Clones were sequenced by immunoSEQ multiplex PCR, and TCRdb holds only the in-frame ones, with some missing. Of 4,500 to 6,000 clones listed, approximately 71% are singletons. The sequenced sample consisted of peripheral blood. These receptors all come from a human donor in a cohort sampled during active COVID-19.

V gene TRBV19 combines with J gene TRBJ1-5, with a possible D match to TRBD1 (6 bases). Trimming stripped 4 bases from V and 0 bases from J, with 13 bases between. The germline CDR1 and CDR2 sequences are LNHDA and SQIVND (reference sequence). The CDR3 contains 16 residues. Here the CDR3 DNA reads TGTGCCAGTAGTAGGACAGACTTTTATAGCAATCAGCCCCAGCATTTT. This codes for CASSRTDFYSNQPQHF.

This clone was found a few times. The genes are TRBV7-6 and TRBJ2-7; no reliable D call. Trimming took off 3 bases at V and 3 bases at J, with 9 bases between the two ends. The length of the CDR3 is 13 residues. Per germline, CDR1 SGHVS and CDR2 FNYEAQ. In nucleotides, the CDR3 is TGTGCCAGCAGCTTTAATCCGGGCTACGAGCAGTACTTC. Protein sequence: CASSFNPGYEQYF.

V gene TRBV7-8 combines with J gene TRBJ2-7; no clear D. Germline CDR1 and CDR2: SGHVS and FQNEAQ. Trimming left V 1 base short and J 6 bases short, with 10 bases between. The CDR3 is made up of 13 amino acids. CDR3 bases: TGTGCCAGCAGCTTAGATCACAGCCGCGAGCAGTACTTC. This sequence encodes CASSLDHSREQYF.

In its sample, this clone is medium-sized (0.01 to 0.1%). The chain couples TRBV4-1 to TRBJ2-1; D uncertain. Germline V CDR1 and CDR2: MGHRA, YSYEKL. V was cut by 1 base and J by 7 bases, with 11 bases left in between. The CDR3 contains 14 residues. In DNA form, the CDR3 reads TGCGCCAGCAGCCAAGTTGCACAGTTTAATGAGCAGTTCTTC. Protein product: CASSQVAQFNEQFF.